Sequencing of this T cell receptor (beta chain) was carried out in a study of CD8+ T cells in alopecia areata (dated by TCRdb to the late 2010s). Describing the broader study: Skin from C3H/HeJ donors aged roughly 6-13 months with spontaneous alopecia was grafted onto female C3H/HeJ recipients aged 7-10 weeks. In both human patients and the C3H/HeJ mouse model, the study applied high-throughput TCRbeta sequencing to look at T cell clonal expansion in alopecia areata. Scalp tissue and sorted CD4+ and CD8+ peripheral blood T cells from patchy and totalis/universalis alopecia areata patients and from healthy controls were covered by human TCRbeta sequencing. Clonality in the scalp was compared among normal scalp (n=4), patchy alopecia areata scalp (n=8), and alopecia totalis/universalis scalp (n=8). RNA came from the PAXgene miRNA kit for fixed scalp, the miRNeasy kit for PBMCs, and the RNeasy kit for mouse skin. immunoSEQ multiplex PCR using 35 Vbeta forward primers and 13 Jbeta reverse primers was used to amplify TCRbeta CDR3 regions. What the research found in general, with its limitations: Unlike mouse skin, where gammadelta T cells dominate, normal human skin contains resident alphabeta T cells that get sequenced too, which complicates analysis of the scalp TCR repertoire. Shared TCR sequences between patients were less evident than in mice, which may be partly attributable to HLA diversity in the patient population. Compared with normal scalp, lesional scalp had higher clonality and more expanded CD8+ clones, particularly in alopecia totalis/universalis, a pattern that suggests antigenic drive.

With respect to this clone: Its antigen remains unidentified. The gene names and germline sequences used here belong to the mouse. The observed sequence ends 4 residues before the CDR3 terminus, with the missing tail filled in from the germline J gene.

Cells from mouse cutaneous lymph nodes were pooled, stained for CD4, CD8alpha, NKG2D, NKG2ACE and other markers, and then sorted on a BD Influx. The method was the immunoSEQ multiplex PCR assay. To provide template for TCR sequencing, every sample had RNA extracted and reverse transcribed into cDNA. SuperScript III was used to make first-strand cDNA, primed with a 2:1 mix of oligo-dT and random hexamers. Amplification bias was assessed with a synthetic immune receptor repertoire, and residual bias was removed computationally. Libraries were sequenced on Illumina HiSeq with 60 bp reads covering the CDR3, read from J toward V. The paper's processing steps were these. Raw reads were preprocessed for error removal, and CDR3 was defined according to IMGT conventions as running from the conserved cysteine to phenylalanine. Clonality was calculated as 1 minus Shannon entropy normalized by log2 of the number of productive unique TCRs. CD4 or CD8 identity of scalp clones was inferred by cross-referencing scalp TCRbeta sequences with sorted blood CD4 and CD8 repertoires. The table was pulled from immuneACCESS by TCRdb, which kept in-frame rearrangements only. Such tables lose some clones; where checked, under half of the loss comes from unresolved V genes, and the rest has no known cause. V, J and clone size are those of that table, while D and trimming were read from the DNA. The sample has 250,000 or so clones on record, with no singletons. The ten largest make up 0.9% to 1.5% of the sample.

V is pruned by 0 bases and J by 3 bases, leaving 7 bases of the junction without a gene match. The germline V gene encodes CDR1 NNHNN and CDR2 SYGAGS (reference sequence). Including cysteine and phenylalanine, the CDR3 has 16 amino acids. Only the CDR3 bases that were read are kept: 36 of them, in frame from base 1. Material for sequencing was CD4+ T cells sorted from a lymph node. This TCR was sampled from a C3H/HeJ mouse with alopecia areata. Mice belonging to this strain carry MHC haplotype H2-k. This receptor chain uses TRBV13-2 and TRBJ2-5; 7 bases in between match TRBD2. The sequenced part of the CDR3 DNA is TGTGCCAGCGGTGATGCCCCTGGCTGGGGGCAAGAC. Its translation is CASGDAPGWGQD. The complete CDR3 protein is CASGDAPGWGQDTQYF.